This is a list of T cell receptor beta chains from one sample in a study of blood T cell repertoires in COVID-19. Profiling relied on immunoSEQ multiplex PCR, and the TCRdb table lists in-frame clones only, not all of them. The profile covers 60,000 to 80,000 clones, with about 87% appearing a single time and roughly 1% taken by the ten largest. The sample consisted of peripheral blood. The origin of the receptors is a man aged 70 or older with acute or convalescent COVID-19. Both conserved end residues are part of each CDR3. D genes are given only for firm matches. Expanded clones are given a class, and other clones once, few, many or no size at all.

DNA: TGTGCCAGCAGTTTAGGCGGGTGGGGTGCGTATGAGCAGTTCTTC; CDR3: CASSLGGWGAYEQFF; V: TRBV27; size: .; D: .; J: TRBJ2-1
DNA: TGTGCCACCAGCATAAGGACTAGCGGGAGGAACGAGCAGTACTTC; CDR3: CATSIRTSGRNEQYF; V: TRBV15; size: .; D: TRBD2; J: TRBJ2-7
DNA: TGTGCCAGCAGCCAAATGGGGGAGGGCAGGGGCTACACCTTC; CDR3: CASSQMGEGRGYTF; V: TRBV3-1/TRBV3-2; size: .; D: .; J: TRBJ1-2
DNA: TGTGCCAGCAGCCCCGGGACAGGGATGTCCGACTATGGCTACACCTTC; CDR3: CASSPGTGMSDYGYTF; V: TRBV7-9; size: .; D: TRBD1; J: TRBJ1-2
DNA: TGTGCCTGGAGTGTGGGCAAGGGAGGGGAAAAACTGTTTTTT; CDR3: CAWSVGKGGEKLFF; V: TRBV30; size: .; D: .; J: TRBJ1-4
DNA: TGTGCCAGCAGTGACCGGGACAGGGGAACCTACGAGCAGTACTTC; CDR3: CASSDRDRGTYEQYF; V: TRBV6-1; size: .; D: TRBD1; J: TRBJ2-7
DNA: TGCGCCAGCAGCGCGGGGGCCCGGGAGCCCCAGCATTTT; CDR3: CASSAGAREPQHF; V: TRBV5-1; size: .; D: .; J: TRBJ1-5
DNA: TGTGCCAGCAGTTCTAGCGGGAGATTCACAGATACGCAGTATTTT; CDR3: CASSSSGRFTDTQYF; V: TRBV11-2; size: .; D: TRBD2; J: TRBJ2-3
DNA: TGTGCCAGTAGTGCCCACCCAGGGGACACTGAAGCTTTCTTT; CDR3: CASSAHPGDTEAFF; V: TRBV19; size: .; D: .; J: TRBJ1-1
DNA: TGTGCCAGCAGCCTAGCGGGAGCTCCCCCCAGTGTCTTC; CDR3: CASSLAGAPPSVF; V: TRBV6-5; size: .; D: TRBD2; J: TRBJ2-1
DNA: TGTGCCAGCAGCTTTGGGAGGAACTCTGGAAACACCATATATTTT; CDR3: CASSFGRNSGNTIYF; V: TRBV5-8; size: .; D: .; J: TRBJ1-3
DNA: TGTGCCAGCACCGAGGCTAACTATGGCTACACCTTC; CDR3: CASTEANYGYTF; V: TRBV7-2; size: .; D: .; J: TRBJ1-2
DNA: TGCGCCGGAAGACAGGTCGGGACAGATACGCAGTATTTT; CDR3: CAGRQVGTDTQYF; V: TRBV5-1; size: .; D: .; J: TRBJ2-3
DNA: TGTGCCAGCAGCCCCCAGGGGGCGGCGGCCTACGAGCAGTACTTC; CDR3: CASSPQGAAAYEQYF; V: TRBV6-5; size: .; D: TRBD1; J: TRBJ2-7
DNA: TGTGCCAGTAGTACCCCTAGCGGGGGGTCCCCAGATACGCAGTATTTT; CDR3: CASSTPSGGSPDTQYF; V: TRBV19; size: .; D: TRBD2; J: TRBJ2-3
DNA: TGCGCCAGCAGCCAGGAGGACAGGGCGGCAAATGAGCAGTTCTTC; CDR3: CASSQEDRAANEQFF; V: TRBV4-1; size: .; D: TRBD1; J: TRBJ2-1
DNA: TGTGCCAGCACCCCTAGATTCATGAACACTGAAGCTTTCTTT; CDR3: CASTPRFMNTEAFF; V: TRBV6-5; size: .; D: .; J: TRBJ1-1
DNA: TGTGCCAGCAGCCTACAGTCATTCATGAACACTGAAGCTTTCTTT; CDR3: CASSLQSFMNTEAFF; V: TRBV9; size: .; D: .; J: TRBJ1-1
DNA: TGTGCCACCAGAAGAAGCGGGGACAGCACAGATACGCAGTATTTT; CDR3: CATRRSGDSTDTQYF; V: TRBV24-1; size: .; D: TRBD2; J: TRBJ2-3
DNA: TGCCCCCACCCCCGAGGTAATTCCCCACGCGAGCAGTACTTC; CDR3: CPHPRGNSPREQYF; V: TRBV7-6; size: .; D: .; J: TRBJ2-7
DNA: TGTGCCAGTAGTCGACAGGGTACTTCCTACAATGAGCAGTTCTTC; CDR3: CASSRQGTSYNEQFF; V: TRBV19; size: .; D: TRBD1; J: TRBJ2-1
DNA: TGTGCCAGCAGCCAACAGTCAACTAATGAAAAACTGTTTTTT; CDR3: CASSQQSTNEKLFF; V: TRBV4-2; size: .; D: .; J: TRBJ1-4
DNA: TGTGCCAGCAGCGTTGACAGGTTGCGGGCTTACGAGCAGTACTTC; CDR3: CASSVDRLRAYEQYF; V: TRBV5-6; size: .; D: .; J: TRBJ2-7
DNA: TGTGCCAGCGACACTAGCGGGAGTTCTGGTGAGACCCAGTACTTC; CDR3: CASDTSGSSGETQYF; V: TRBV6-5; size: .; D: TRBD2; J: TRBJ2-5
DNA: TGTGCCAGCAGCCCAGGGTTGGGGAACACAGATACGCAGTATTTT; CDR3: CASSPGLGNTDTQYF; V: TRBV5-4; size: .; D: .; J: TRBJ2-3
DNA: TGTGCCAGCAGACAGGGGGTCTCTAATGAAAAACTGTTTTTT; CDR3: CASRQGVSNEKLFF; V: TRBV25-1; size: once; D: TRBD1; J: TRBJ1-4
DNA: TGCAGCGCCGTCCGGGAGGGCCGTAGCAAGCAGTACTTC; CDR3: CSAVREGRSKQYF; V: TRBV29-1; size: .; D: TRBD2; J: TRBJ2-7
DNA: TGTGCCAGCAAGGAAGGGGATGAAAAACTGTTTTTT; CDR3: CASKEGDEKLFF; V: TRBV2; size: .; D: .; J: TRBJ1-4
DNA: TGCGGCTCAAGCTCCTACAATGAGCAGTTCTTC; CDR3: CGSSSYNEQFF; V: TRBV29-1; size: .; D: .; J: TRBJ2-1
DNA: TGTGCCAGCAGTGCACAGGGGGGCCGGACTGAAGCTTTCTTT; CDR3: CASSAQGGRTEAFF; V: TRBV25-1; size: few; D: TRBD1; J: TRBJ1-1
DNA: TGTGCCAGCAGTTCTCACGCGGGAGGGCACAATGAGCAGTTCTTC; CDR3: CASSSHAGGHNEQFF; V: TRBV28; size: .; D: TRBD2; J: TRBJ2-1
DNA: TGTGCCAGCAGCTCAGGGGCGGGCCCTCTATACGAGCAGTACTTC; CDR3: CASSSGAGPLYEQYF; V: TRBV5-4; size: once; D: .; J: TRBJ2-7
DNA: TGTGCCAGCAGCTTAGAACAGGGGAACACCGGGGAGCTGTTTTTT; CDR3: CASSLEQGNTGELFF; V: TRBV7-6; size: .; D: .; J: TRBJ2-2
DNA: TGCGCCAGCACTGATCCGACAGAGTATCACACTGAAGCTTTCTTT; CDR3: CASTDPTEYHTEAFF; V: TRBV10-2; size: .; D: .; J: TRBJ1-1
DNA: TGCGCCAGCAGACCGATCGCAGGGCCGAACACTGAAGCTTTCTTT; CDR3: CASRPIAGPNTEAFF; V: TRBV5-1; size: once; D: .; J: TRBJ1-1
DNA: TGTGCCAGCAACCGTAGGTGGACTAGCGGGGCTCTTTACACAGATACGCAGTATTTT; CDR3: CASNRRWTSGALYTDTQYF; V: TRBV9; size: .; D: TRBD2; J: TRBJ2-3
DNA: TGTGCCACGTCAACTCACAGGGGAGAAGAGACCCAGTACTTC; CDR3: CATSTHRGEETQYF; V: TRBV11-3; size: .; D: TRBD1; J: TRBJ2-5
DNA: TGTGCCAGTAGTGGGACAGTCACGGGCAATCAGCCCCAGCATTTT; CDR3: CASSGTVTGNQPQHF; V: TRBV19; size: .; D: TRBD1; J: TRBJ1-5
DNA: TGTGCCAGCAGCTCGGTCCCCTCCTACGAGCAGTACTTC; CDR3: CASSSVPSYEQYF; V: TRBV5-5; size: .; D: .; J: TRBJ2-7
DNA: TGCGCCAGCAGGGCAGGTCAAAATGAAAAACTGTTTTTT; CDR3: CASRAGQNEKLFF; V: TRBV5-1; size: .; D: .; J: TRBJ1-4
DNA: TGTGCCAGCCTGGGGCGGGGGGATCGTGGGGAGCAGTTCTTC; CDR3: CASLGRGDRGEQFF; V: TRBV6-5; size: .; D: TRBD2; J: TRBJ2-1
DNA: TGCGCCAGCAGCTTAACTCCGGGACACGAGAACACTGAAGCTTTCTTT; CDR3: CASSLTPGHENTEAFF; V: TRBV5-1; size: few; D: .; J: TRBJ1-1
DNA: TGTGCCAGCAGCCAAGTGGACAGCGCCGAGCAGTACTTC; CDR3: CASSQVDSAEQYF; V: TRBV3-1/TRBV3-2; size: .; D: .; J: TRBJ2-7
DNA: TGTGCCAGCACGCAGGGCGGAACAGATACGCAGTATTTT; CDR3: CASTQGGTDTQYF; V: TRBV7-8; size: few; D: .; J: TRBJ2-3
DNA: TGTGCCAGCAGCCTTGACAGAATCTACGAGCAGTACTTC; CDR3: CASSLDRIYEQYF; V: TRBV11-2; size: .; D: .; J: TRBJ2-7
DNA: TGCGCCAGCAGCGAACCGGGACAGGGGGTCTTTGGCTACACCTTC; CDR3: CASSEPGQGVFGYTF; V: TRBV5-1; size: .; D: TRBD1; J: TRBJ1-2
DNA: TGCGCCAGCAGCTTGGGGGAGGGGTATCGGAACAAGGACACTGAAGCTTTCTTT; CDR3: CASSLGEGYRNKDTEAFF; V: TRBV5-1; size: .; D: .; J: TRBJ1-1
DNA: TGTGCCAGCAGTGAAGCTGGGACAGCCCTCTACGAGCAGTACTTC; CDR3: CASSEAGTALYEQYF; V: TRBV6-1; size: once; D: TRBD1; J: TRBJ2-7